The clone carrying this T cell receptor (beta chain) was seen a single time. The record originates from a study of blood T cell repertoires in COVID-19. Study at large: The study drew acute and convalescent COVID-19 samples from the United States, Italy and Spain. Sources were T cells, B-cell-depleted T cells, or PBMCs; the material itself was cDNA or gDNA.

Source study methods: Amplified reference gene primers provided the basis for estimating nucleated cell counts. TCRdb's table, derived via immunoSEQ multiplex PCR, lists solely in-frame clones and lacks some. V, J and clone size reflect that table, while D and trimming were determined from the DNA. Here the sample spans approximately 16,000 clones, nearly 90% being singletons. This sequence was found in a man older than 75 with acute or convalescent COVID-19. What was sequenced was peripheral blood.

The CDR3 loop reads CASSLDSNSPLHF. CDR3 coding DNA: TGTGCCAGCAGCCTGGACAGCAATTCACCCCTCCACTTT. The gene calls are TRBV6-4 and TRBJ1-6, with D possibly TRBD1 on 6 matching bases. V lost 6 bases, J lost 7 bases, and 10 bases lay in between. The germline gives CDR1 MRHNA, CDR2 SNTAGT. CDR3 size: 13 residues.